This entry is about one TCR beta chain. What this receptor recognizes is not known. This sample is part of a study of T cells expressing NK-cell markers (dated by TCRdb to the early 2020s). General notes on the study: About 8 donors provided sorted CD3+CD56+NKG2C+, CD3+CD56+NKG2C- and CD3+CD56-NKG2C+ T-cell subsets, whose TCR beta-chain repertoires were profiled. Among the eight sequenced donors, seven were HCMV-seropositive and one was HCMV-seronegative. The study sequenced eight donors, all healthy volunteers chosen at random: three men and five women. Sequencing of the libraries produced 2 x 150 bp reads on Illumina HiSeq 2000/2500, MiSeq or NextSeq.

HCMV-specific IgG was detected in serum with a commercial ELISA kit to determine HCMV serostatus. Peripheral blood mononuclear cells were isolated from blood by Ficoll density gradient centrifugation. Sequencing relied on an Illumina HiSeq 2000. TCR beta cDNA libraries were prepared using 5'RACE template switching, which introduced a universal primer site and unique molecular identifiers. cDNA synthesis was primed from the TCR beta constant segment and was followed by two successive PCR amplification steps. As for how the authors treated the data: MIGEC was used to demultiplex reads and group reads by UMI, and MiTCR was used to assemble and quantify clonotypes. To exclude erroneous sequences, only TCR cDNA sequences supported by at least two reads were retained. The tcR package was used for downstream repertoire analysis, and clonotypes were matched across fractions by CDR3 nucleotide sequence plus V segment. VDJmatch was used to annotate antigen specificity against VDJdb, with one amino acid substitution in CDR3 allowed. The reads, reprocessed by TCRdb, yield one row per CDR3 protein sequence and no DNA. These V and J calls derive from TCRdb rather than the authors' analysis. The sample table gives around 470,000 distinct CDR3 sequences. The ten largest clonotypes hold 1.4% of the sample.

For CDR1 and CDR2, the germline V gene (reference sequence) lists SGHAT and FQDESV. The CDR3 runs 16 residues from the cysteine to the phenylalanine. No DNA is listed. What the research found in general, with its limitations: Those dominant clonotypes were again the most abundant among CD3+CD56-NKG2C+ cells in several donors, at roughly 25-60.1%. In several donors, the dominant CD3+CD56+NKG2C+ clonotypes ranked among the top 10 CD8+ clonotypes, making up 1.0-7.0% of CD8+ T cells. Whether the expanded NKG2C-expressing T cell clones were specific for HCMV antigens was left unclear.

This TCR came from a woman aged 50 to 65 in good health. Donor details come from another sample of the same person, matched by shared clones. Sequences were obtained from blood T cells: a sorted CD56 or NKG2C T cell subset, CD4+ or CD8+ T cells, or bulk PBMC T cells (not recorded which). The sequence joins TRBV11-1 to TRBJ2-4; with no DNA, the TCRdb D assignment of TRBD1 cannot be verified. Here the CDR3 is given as CASSPGPGALKNIQYF.